This T cell receptor beta chain was retrieved from a study of T cell changes during pregnancy in multiple sclerosis. Repertoires were generated with immunoSEQ multiplex PCR, while TCRdb's copy carries only in-frame clones and drops some. The sample has 60,000 to 70,000 clones, roughly 91% seen once. This CDR3 has 15 residues. CDR1 SGHNT and CDR2 YENEEA come from the germline V gene. V dropped 1 base and J dropped 5; count of bases not matched to a gene: 5. This receptor was taken from a female donor in good health, enrolled as a control in a pregnancy study. The input for sequencing was peripheral blood, taken after pregnancy. V usage is TRBV11-3 and J usage is TRBJ2-5; TRBD1 matches 9 bases. Here the CDR3 DNA reads TGTGCCAGCAGCTTAGGCGGGACAGGGTACGAGACCCAGTACTTC. This codes for CASSLGGTGYETQYF.